One sample yielded the 13 T cell receptor beta chains listed below, sequenced in a study of beta chain features in type 1 diabetes. Points from the study as a whole: Shortening of TCRB CDR3s, moderate but significant, appeared in all four CD4+ subsets of Type 1 diabetes patients.

Every isolated RNA sample was fully reverse transcribed, so sequencing captured expressed TCRB transcripts. Profiled with immunoSEQ multiplex PCR; TCRdb holds only in-frame clones, not every one. Of roughly 260,000 clones in the sample, just over 20% were seen once. These receptors are not linked to any known antigen. The sequencing sample was made of naive CD4+ T cells from blood. The origin of the receptors is a woman in her thirties or forties with type 1 diabetes.

The chain couples TRBV9 to TRBJ2-3; a possible D gene is TRBD2 (5 bases). V was shortened by 3 bases and J by 0 bases, with 17 bases between the two germline ends. CDR1 is SGDLS and CDR2 is YYNGEE in the germline V gene. The CDR3 length is 17 residues. The DNA for the CDR3 is TGTGCCAGCAGCGCTACGTCGGGGTATTCCAGCACAGATACGCAGTATTTT. Protein: CASSATSGYSSTDTQYF. The full variable domain, with the rest looked up from reference TRBV9 and TRBJ2-3, is DSGVTQTPKHLITATGQRVTLRCSPRSGDLSVYWYQQSLDQGLQFLIQYYNGEERAKGNILERFSAQQFPDLHSELNLSSLELGDSALYFCASSATSGYSSTDTQYFGPGTRLTVL.

This chain connects TRBV5-1 to TRBJ2-1, with TRBD2 matching 7 bases. Per germline, CDR1 SGHRS and CDR2 YFSETQ. CDR3 length: 14 amino acids. The junction had 8 bases not matched to a gene; V was cut back by 2 bases and J by 9 bases. CDR3 sequence reads: CASSLGASGGEQFF. CDR3 nucleotides: TGCGCCAGCAGCTTAGGGGCCTCGGGGGGTGAGCAGTTCTTC.

The sample holds a few counts of this clone. This rearrangement joins TRBV7-3 to TRBJ2-7; TRBD1 might be the D (6 bases). This CDR3 has 14 residues. Trimming stripped 8 bases from V and 2 bases from J, with 16 bases between. Germline V gene data show CDR1 as SGHTA and CDR2 as FQGTGA. The CDR3 region is CASGTGTPPYEQYF. CDR3 coding DNA: TGTGCCAGCGGTACAGGGACCCCCCCCTACGAGCAGTACTTC.

The CDR3 DNA reads TGTGCCAGTAGGTCAGGCAGGGCCTACAATGAGCAGTTCTTC. This gives the protein CASRSGRAYNEQFF. The rearrangement links TRBV19 to TRBJ2-1, with a possible D match to TRBD1 (5 bases). The V gene lost 6 bases and the J gene lost 2 bases, with 11 bases spanning the gap. This CDR3 spans 14 amino acids. CDR1 is LNHDA, CDR2 SQIVND, per germline (reference sequence).

The chain combines TRBV19 with TRBJ1-3; D gene ambiguous. V lost 9 bases to trimming and J lost 0 bases, with 9 bases between them. The CDR3 runs to 13 residues. Germline V gene data show CDR1 as LNHDA and CDR2 as SQIVND (reference sequence). The CDR3 is CASRVFSGNTIYF. For the CDR3, the DNA is TGTGCCAGCCGGGTCTTCTCTGGAAACACCATATATTTT. Supplemented by reference TRBV19 and TRBJ1-3, the full variable domain reads DGGITQSPKYLFRKEGQNVTLSCEQNLNHDAMYWYRQDPGQGLRLIYYSQIVNDFQKGDIAEGYSVSREKKESFPLTVTSAQKNPTAFYLCASRVFSGNTIYFGEGSWLTVV.

This clone was seen only a few times. The chain recombines TRBV9 with TRBJ1-1, with 7 bases identical to TRBD1. The CDR3 extends over 14 amino acids. Unmatched junction bases numbered 3, after V lost 3 bases and J lost 1 base. From germline, CDR1 is SGDLS and CDR2 YYNGEE. CDR3 region: CASSAGQTNTEAFF. In DNA, the CDR3 is TGTGCCAGCAGCGCGGGACAGACGAACACTGAAGCTTTCTTT.

This clone was seen only a few times. V and J are TRBV27 and TRBJ2-7; 9 nucleotides agree with TRBD2. The CDR3 extends over 14 amino acids. Per the germline V gene, CDR1 is MNHEY and CDR2 is SMNVEV (reference sequence). J was trimmed by 5 bases and V by 3 bases; bases with no gene match: 5. In DNA, the CDR3 is TGTGCCAGCAGTTTTCGGCGGGAGGGGGACGAGCAGTACTTC. Amino acid sequence: CASSFRREGDEQYF.

The V and J genes are TRBV5-6 and TRBJ1-1; D unresolved. Per germline, CDR1 SGHDT and CDR2 YYEEEE. The V end was cut by 4 bases, the J end by 3 bases, with 7 bases between. This CDR3 comprises 12 residues. CDR3 nucleotide sequence: TGTGCCAGCAGCCTGACACACACTGAAGCTTTCTTT. This sequence encodes CASSLTHTEAFF.

This clone has only a few counts. The V and J genes are TRBV6-5 and TRBJ1-5, with no clear D. The V gene lost 4 bases and the J gene lost 3 bases, with 10 bases spanning the gap. CDR3 length: 14 residues. The germline CDR1 and CDR2 sequences are MNHEY and SVGAGI. The CDR3 loop reads CASSSNLVNQPQHF. The CDR3 DNA sequence: TGTGCCAGCAGTTCTAACTTGGTCAATCAGCCCCAGCATTTT.

With regard to this clone: The sample carries other DNA sequences with the same CDR3. This chain links TRBV7-8 with TRBJ2-3; D unresolved. Germline V gives CDR1 SGHVS, CDR2 FQNEAQ. This CDR3 region has 14 residues. Trimming left V 1 base short and J 3 bases short, with 8 bases between. CDR3 bases: TGTGCCAGCAGCTTAGATAGAGGTACAGATACGCAGTATTTT. This codes for CASSLDRGTDTQYF.

The V and J genes are TRBV29-1 and TRBJ2-3, with TRBD2 identical over 10 bases. The CDR3 has 14 amino acids. Germline trimming cut 6 bases from V and 0 bases from J; bases unmatched to any gene: 3. Germline CDR1 is SQVTM and CDR2 is ANQGSEA. The DNA for the CDR3 is TGCAGCGTGCCGGGACTAGCGAGCACAGATACGCAGTATTTT. Its translation is CSVPGLASTDTQYF.

V and J are TRBV9 and TRBJ2-4; 8 bases fit TRBD2. The germline gives CDR1 SGDLS, CDR2 YYNGEE. Germline trimming cut 4 bases from V and 10 bases from J; bases unmatched to any gene: 10. The CDR3 extends over 14 amino acids. CDR3 coding DNA: TGTGCCAGCAGCCCTCAGCCGGGGGGGAATATTCAGTACTTC. Protein: CASSPQPGGNIQYF.

The rearrangement links TRBV5-1 to TRBJ2-5; TRBD2 matches 13 bases. The V segment lost 5 bases and the J segment 0 bases; nucleotides outside the gene matches: 4. The length of the CDR3 is 16 residues. In germline, CDR1 is SGHRS, CDR2 YFSETQ. The CDR3 loop is CASSLGTSGNQETQYF. The CDR3 nucleotides are TGCGCCAGCAGTCTCGGGACTAGCGGGAACCAAGAGACCCAGTACTTC.